One sample yielded the 22 T cell receptor beta chains listed below, sequenced in a study of spatial heterogeneity in lung cancer. Points from the study as a whole: Counts that tracked tumor mutation counts were those of expanded intratumoral alpha and beta TCRs.

TCRdb re-called the 5' RACE reads through MiXCR, storing one row per CDR3 protein. The sample holds approximately 12,000 distinct CDR3 sequences, 4.5% to 5.5% seen once. Antigen specificity for these receptors is unknown. Indicated time point: sample taken at primary tumor resection. This specimen was lung tumor tissue, taken at surgery. Receptors originate from a male donor with early-stage non-small cell lung cancer.

The table lists this clonotype with many counts. In a library made to pick up alpha chains, this beta chain is a stray read with a size that means little. The chain is built from TRBV5-1 and TRBJ2-1; D remains unclear. CDR1 SGHRS and CDR2 YFSETQ come from the germline V gene. The length of the CDR3 is 15 residues. The V gene lost 1 base and the J gene lost 6 bases, with 14 bases spanning the gap. The CDR3 DNA sequence: TGCGCCAGCAGCTTGCTAGGGCCGGGCCCCAATGAGCAGTTCTTC. Translated, it gives CASSLLGPGPNEQFF. The full variable domain, in which reference TRBV5-1 and TRBJ2-1 provide the parts outside the CDR3, is KAGVTQTPRYLIKTRGQQVTLSCSPISGHRSVSWYQQTPGQGLQFLFEYFSETQRNKGNFPGRFSGRQFSNSRSEMNVSTLELGDSALYLCASSLLGPGPNEQFFGPGTRLTVL.

This clonotype was counted at least ten times. This beta chain is an unintended read in a library built for alpha chains; its size means little. This sequence joins TRBV13 and TRBJ1-6, with D unresolved. This CDR3 is built from 13 residues. Germline CDR1 and CDR2: PRHDT and FYEKMQ (reference sequence). V was shortened by 5 bases and J by 10 bases, with 12 bases between the two germline ends. The CDR3 region is CASSRRGASPLHF. CDR3 DNA: TGTGCCAGCAGCCGAAGAGGCGCCTCACCCCTCCACTTT.

With regard to this clonotype: This may be a read error, as it is one base from a much larger clone. A library prepared for alpha chains yielded this beta chain as an off-target read; its size is of little meaning. This chain connects TRBV20-1 to TRBJ2-7, with unresolved D. Trimming removed 3 bases from V and 6 bases from J, with 15 bases in between. Germline loops: CDR1 DFQATT, CDR2 SNEGSKA (reference sequence). This CDR3 has 13 amino acids. The CDR3, as DNA: TGCAGTGCTAGCTCGACGGCTCTGGGCGAGCAGTACTTC. It codes for CSASSTALGEQYF.

There are many counts of this clonotype. This beta chain was picked up by a library intended for alpha chains and is off target, so its count carries little meaning. V usage is TRBV10-3 and J usage is TRBJ2-4; weak D call: TRBD1 (6 bases). Germline loops: CDR1 ENHRY, CDR2 SYGVKD. V was cut by 4 bases and J by 6 bases, with 7 bases left in between. This CDR3 comprises 12 residues. The CDR3 DNA follows: TGTGCCATCAGTGTGGACAGAAACATTCAGTACTTC. Encoded protein: CAISVDRNIQYF.

This clonotype has just a few counts. Within a library made for alpha chains, this beta chain is off target, and its count is uninformative. V usage is TRBV5-1 and J usage is TRBJ2-5, with D hard to call. This CDR3 comprises 11 residues. Germline assignment: CDR1 SGHRS and CDR2 YFSETQ. V was cut by 3 bases and J by 4 bases, with 4 bases left in between. CDR3 residues: CASSWGETQYF. The CDR3 DNA sequence: TGCGCCAGCAGCTGGGGAGAGACCCAGTACTTC.

This clonotype was seen ten or more times. Because the library targeted alpha chains, this beta chain is an off-target read whose size means little. The V call is TRBV15, the J call TRBJ1-1, with D perhaps matching TRBD1 (6 bases). The germline V and J ends were trimmed by 9 bases and 1 base, with 15 bases remaining between them. The germline V gene has CDR1 LNHNV and CDR2 YYDKDF (reference sequence). The CDR3 consists of 14 residues. The CDR3 loop reads CATRRTAKNTEAFF. In nucleotides, the CDR3 is TGTGCCACTCGTAGGACAGCCAAGAACACTGAAGCTTTCTTT.

By share of the sample, this clonotype is medium-sized. Since the library was made to target alpha chains, this beta chain is a stray read and its abundance is not meaningful. The rearrangement joins TRBV28 to TRBJ2-7, with 12 bases aligning to TRBD1. The V segment lost 7 bases and the J segment 4 bases; nucleotides outside the gene matches: 8. Germline V CDR1 and CDR2: MDHEN, SYDVKM. CDR3 size: 15 residues. The CDR3 coding sequence is TGTGCCAGCAATAACCGGGACAGGGGGCAGTACGAGCAGTACTTC. Protein product: CASNNRDRGQYEQYF.

Ten or more counts support this clonotype. This beta chain lies outside the target of a library built for alpha chains; its clone size means little. The J gene is TRBJ2-3, the V gene TRBV3-1; D is perhaps TRBD1 (6 bases). The V end was cut by 4 bases, the J end by 4 bases, with 9 bases between. In germline, CDR1 is LGHDT, CDR2 YNNKEL (reference sequence). The CDR3 loop spans 13 amino acids. CDR3 amino acids: CASSPGVADTQYF. The CDR3 bases are TGTGCCAGCAGCCCAGGGGTGGCAGATACGCAGTATTTT.

A remark on this clonotype: Within a library made for alpha chains, this beta chain is off target, and its count is uninformative. The chain joins TRBV5-5 to TRBJ2-3; TRBD1 agrees at 10 bases. Germline lookup yields CDR1 SGHKS and CDR2 YYEKEE (reference sequence). The CDR3 sequence is 17 residues long. Germline trimming cut 4 bases from V and 0 bases from J; bases unmatched to any gene: 8. CDR3 loop: CASSPRTGGMSTDTQYF. CDR3 nucleotides: TGTGCCAGCAGCCCCCGGACAGGGGGTATGAGCACAGATACGCAGTATTTT.

This clonotype was seen ten or more times. The size of this beta chain means little, since it is a stray read in a library made for alpha chains. The chain couples TRBV5-5 to TRBJ2-5; weak D call: TRBD2 (6 bases). The length of the CDR3 is 13 residues. Looked up from germline, CDR1 is SGHKS and CDR2 is YYEKEE (reference sequence). Trimming pared 4 bases from V and 5 bases from J, leaving 12 bases between. DNA of the CDR3: TGTGCCAGCAGCCGACTAGAAGGGGAGACCCAGTACTTC. Translation: CASSRLEGETQYF.

This clonotype occurred many times. This beta chain appears as a stray read in a library generated for alpha chains; its size is not informative. The chain combines TRBV10-2 with TRBJ2-1; D might be TRBD1 (6 bases). CDR3 length: 12 residues. The V end was cut by 8 bases, the J end by 3 bases, with 8 bases between. Germline V lookup: CDR1 WSHSY, CDR2 SAAADI. The CDR3 bases are TGCGCCAGCGAGGGGGTCTACAATGAGCAGTTCTTC. Encoded protein: CASEGVYNEQFF.

This clonotype was counted ten times or more. With the library built for alpha chains, this beta chain is off target and its frequency is not meaningful. This chain connects TRBV7-8 to TRBJ2-1; 8 bases align to TRBD1. V shed 4 bases, J shed 10 bases, and the junction held 9 bases outside the gene matches. Per the germline V gene, CDR1 is SGHVS and CDR2 is FQNEAQ. This CDR3 contains 14 residues. The CDR3 sequence: CASSSGQAPREQFF. Written as DNA, the CDR3 is TGTGCCAGCAGCTCGGGACAGGCCCCCAGGGAGCAGTTCTTC.

A note on this clonotype: The library was built for alpha chains, so this beta chain is an off-target read and its size means little. This chain links TRBV6-2 or TRBV6-3 with TRBJ1-1, with unresolved D. V dropped 3 bases and J dropped 6 bases, with 14 bases sitting between them. The CDR3 length is 14 residues. Germline lookup yields CDR1 MNHEY and CDR2 SVGEGT. The CDR3 loop is CASSYRRGSAEAFF. The CDR3 DNA sequence: TGTGCCAGCAGTTATCGGCGGGGAAGCGCTGAAGCTTTCTTT.

Ten or more counts support this clonotype. The library was prepared for alpha chains; this beta chain is a stray read, so its frequency means little. The V and J genes are TRBV10-1 and TRBJ2-5; D call uncertain. This CDR3 has 14 amino acids. Trimming shortened V by 2 bases and J by 2 bases, and 9 bases separated the two germline ends. Germline assignment: CDR1 WNHNN and CDR2 SYGVQD (reference sequence). The CDR3 DNA is TGCGCCAGCAGTGAGAGAGGAGAACAAGAGACCCAGTACTTC. Translating gives CASSERGEQETQYF.

This clonotype was seen ten or more times. The library was designed around alpha chains, so this beta chain is a stray read whose abundance carries little weight. The J gene is TRBJ2-3, the V gene TRBV7-8; D is unresolved. The ends were cut back, 1 base at V and 1 base at J, with 12 bases in the middle. This CDR3 has 16 amino acids. Germline V gene lookup returns CDR1 SGHVS and CDR2 FQNEAQ. CDR3 sequence (DNA): TGTGCCAGCAGCTTAGAAGCCCGCTTCGGCACAGATACGCAGTATTTT. As protein: CASSLEARFGTDTQYF.

The table lists this clonotype with a few counts. In a library made to pick up alpha chains, this beta chain is a stray read with a size that means little. V usage is TRBV2 and J usage is TRBJ2-3; D uncertain. The CDR3 extends over 14 amino acids. The germline V gene has CDR1 SNHLY and CDR2 FYNNEI. Trimming stripped 1 base from V and 0 bases from J, with 5 bases between. The CDR3 protein is CASSEVTSTDTQYF. CDR3 in DNA: TGTGCCAGCAGTGAAGTTACCAGCACAGATACGCAGTATTTT.

By share, this clonotype ranks as medium-sized. This beta chain was picked up by a library intended for alpha chains and is off target, so its count carries little meaning. The gene calls are TRBV7-2 and TRBJ1-2; D is unclear. Per the germline V gene, CDR1 is SGHTA and CDR2 is FQGNSA. The V gene lost 7 bases and the J gene lost 4 bases, with 13 bases spanning the gap. The CDR3 spans 13 residues. The CDR3: CASTRGPTYGYTF. The CDR3 DNA reads as TGTGCCAGCACCCGCGGGCCCACCTATGGCTACACCTTC.

This clonotype was picked up many times. This beta chain lies outside the target of a library built for alpha chains; its clone size means little. The CDR3 is CASSTKGQSSTDTQYF. CDR3 sequence (DNA): TGTGCCAGCAGCACAAAAGGGCAAAGTAGCACAGATACGCAGTATTTT. The chain uses TRBV11-2 and TRBJ2-3; D gene unclear. CDR1 and CDR2 from the germline V gene are SGHAT and FQNNGV. The CDR3 is 16 residues long. The V and J ends lost 5 bases and 0 bases respectively, with 15 bases between them.

This clonotype came up many times. Within a library made for alpha chains, this beta chain is off target, and its count is uninformative. V usage is TRBV5-1 and J usage is TRBJ1-3; unclear D gene. CDR3 length: 16 residues. The germline V gene has CDR1 SGHRS and CDR2 YFSETQ. Trimming pared 0 bases from V and 0 bases from J, leaving 10 bases between. The CDR3 loop is CASSLAGVYSGNTIYF. CDR3 nucleotides: TGCGCCAGCAGCTTGGCTGGAGTCTACTCTGGAAACACCATATATTTT.

In this sample, this clonotype turned up many times. This beta chain was picked up by a library intended for alpha chains and is off target, so its count carries little meaning. The chain combines TRBV20-1 with TRBJ2-5, with D tentatively TRBD2 (5 bases). The CDR3 contains 13 residues. The germline V gene has CDR1 DFQATT and CDR2 SNEGSKA (reference sequence). V lost 5 bases, J lost 1 base, and 11 bases lay in between. CDR3 bases: TGCAGTGCTTTCTCGGGAACCCAAGAGACCCAGTACTTC. As protein: CSAFSGTQETQYF.

Many counts were recorded for this clonotype. This beta chain lies outside the target of a library built for alpha chains; its clone size means little. This chain connects TRBV7-8 to TRBJ1-5; 8 nucleotides agree with TRBD1. V lost 5 bases and J lost 5; bases outside the gene matches: 5. CDR1 and CDR2 (germline): SGHVS, FQNEAQ. The CDR3 extends over 14 amino acids. CDR3 loop: CASSPDRGDQPQHF. The DNA of the CDR3 is TGTGCCAGCAGCCCTGACAGGGGCGATCAGCCCCAGCATTTT.

There are many counts of this clonotype. Because the library targeted alpha chains, this beta chain is an off-target read whose size means little. This chain joins TRBV28 and TRBJ2-3; D perhaps matches TRBD1 (6 bases). The CDR3 is 12 residues long. Germline CDR1 is MDHEN and CDR2 is SYDVKM. Trimming took 7 bases from V and 4 from J, leaving 9 bases between them. The CDR3 region is CASKGVPDTQYF. CDR3 bases: TGTGCCAGCAAGGGGGTACCAGATACGCAGTATTTT.